This TCR beta chain comes out of a study of blood T cells in healthy people across ages. Whole-study results and caveats: The authors considered diversity estimates from one million T cells to be underestimates.

V was shortened by 3 bases and J by 8 bases, with 10 bases between the two germline ends. The CDR3 runs 12 residues. Regarding this clonotype: The antigen remains unidentified.

Together with a sample-barcoded 5' primer, a J-beta primer mix was included in a second PCR lasting about 7 to 12 cycles. All samples yielded 3 million or more CDR3-containing paired-end reads. TCRdb re-analysed the 5' RACE reads in MiXCR, keeping a single row per CDR3 protein. This sample has about 2 million distinct CDR3 sequences, with 49% found just once. This TCR was sampled from a middle-aged woman in good health. The chain employs TRBV12-3 or TRBV12-4 and TRBJ1-2; D call uncertain. What was sequenced was blood. The CDR3 is CASSFGQSGYTF. The CDR3 nucleotides are TGTGCCAGCAGTTTTGGGCAATCCGGCTACACCTTC.